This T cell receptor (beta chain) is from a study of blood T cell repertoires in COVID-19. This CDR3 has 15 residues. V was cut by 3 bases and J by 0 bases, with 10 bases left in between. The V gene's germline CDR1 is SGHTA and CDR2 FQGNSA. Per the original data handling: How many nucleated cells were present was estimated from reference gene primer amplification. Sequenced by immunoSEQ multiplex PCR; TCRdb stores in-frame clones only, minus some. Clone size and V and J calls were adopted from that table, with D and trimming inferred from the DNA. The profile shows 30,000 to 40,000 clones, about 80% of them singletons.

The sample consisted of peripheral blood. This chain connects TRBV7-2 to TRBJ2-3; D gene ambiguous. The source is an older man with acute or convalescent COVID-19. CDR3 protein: CASSLRGQSTDTQYF. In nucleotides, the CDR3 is TGTGCCAGCAGCTTGCGCGGCCAGAGCACAGATACGCAGTATTTT.